Included here is one T cell receptor (beta chain) sequence, with context. This sample is part of a study of blood T cell repertoires in COVID-19. Study information: The United States, Italy and Spain supplied acute and convalescent COVID-19 samples. In each case, the material was cDNA or gDNA derived from T cells, B-cell-depleted T cells, or PBMCs.

Germline loops: CDR1 LNHDA, CDR2 SQIVND (reference sequence). V gave up 0 bases and J gave up 1 base; unmatched junction bases: 9. The CDR3 loop spans 18 amino acids. As processed by the authors: Nucleated cell number was recorded as an estimate derived from reference gene primer amplification. TCRdb's copy holds only in-frame clones and misses some; the assay was immunoSEQ multiplex PCR. The DNA was the basis for D and trimming; V, J and clone size are from that table. The sample shows about 140,000 clones, about 70% of them seen only once. The receptor was derived from an elderly man with acute or convalescent COVID-19. This chain connects TRBV19 to TRBJ2-4, with 7 positions matching TRBD2. Input material: peripheral blood. The CDR3 loop reads CASSIDEPWEGAKNIQYF. The CDR3 coding sequence is TGTGCCAGTAGTATAGACGAACCATGGGAGGGGGCCAAAAACATTCAGTACTTC.